This T cell receptor beta chain was documented in a study of CD8 T cells in ankylosing spondylitis. Overall study results and limits: A TCR beta motif of 7 to 9 highly homologous variants seemed to mark ankylosing spondylitis blood. Those disease-linked clones were CD8+; they were also relatively rare in peripheral blood. As reported, disease-linked clones showed significant enrichment in matched ankylosing spondylitis synovial fluid. In the blood and synovial fluid of reactive arthritis, some motif variants had been previously reported.

On this clonotype itself: The antigen remains undetermined.

The V end was cut by 0 bases, the J end by 5 bases, with 14 bases between. Looked up from germline, CDR1 is SGDLS and CDR2 is YYNGEE. This CDR3 spans 15 amino acids. The authors made TCR beta libraries by quantitative 5'-RACE with molecular barcodes. Using its own MiXCR run on the 5' RACE reads, TCRdb lists one record per CDR3 protein. Of a few hundred thousand distinct CDR3 sequences listed, around 22% are singletons. The sample consisted of blood, either unsorted or a sorted T cell fraction (not recorded which). This sequence joins TRBV9 and TRBJ2-5; D uncertain. The sequence came from a male donor with ankylosing spondylitis. CDR3 region: CASSVVGASGETQYF. Here the CDR3 DNA reads TGTGCCAGCAGCGTAGTTGGAGCGTCCGGGGAGACCCAGTACTTC.